This T cell receptor beta chain was found in a study of cytomegalovirus exposure and HLA in healthy donors. PCR used 60 Vbeta primers and 13 Jbeta primers. Data came from immunoSEQ multiplex PCR; TCRdb stores just in-frame clones and leaves some out. The table has about 120,000 clones, 70% to 80% seen once. Concerning this clone: Its target is unknown.

CDR1 and CDR2 (germline): SGHTA, FQGNSA. V gave up 4 bases and J gave up 7 bases; unmatched junction bases: 5. This CDR3 contains 14 residues. The study's findings and limits: CMV antigen specificity was confirmed in vitro for three CMV-associated chains. Later analysis demonstrated an association between a missense DCLRE1C variant and TCR beta V- and J-gene trimming.

The rearrangement joins TRBV7-2 to TRBJ2-2; 8 positions agree with TRBD1. Sequenced: PBMCs. This receptor was taken from a woman younger than 30 in good health and CMV-seronegative. The DNA of the CDR3 is TGTGCCAGCAGCTCCCAGGGGGCTGGCGGGGAGCTGTTTTTT. Protein sequence: CASSSQGAGGELFF.